This TCR beta chain was captured in a study of cytomegalovirus exposure and HLA in healthy donors. The PCR contained 60 Vbeta and 13 Jbeta primers. The method was immunoSEQ multiplex PCR; TCRdb's version includes in-frame clones alone and lacks a portion of them. The top ten hold 2.1% of the sample, which has 150,000 or so clones, 70% seen once. The sequence came from a woman aged 60-70 years in good health and CMV-seropositive. The sample was PBMCs.

The CDR3 DNA reads TGTGCCAGCAGCCCTCAATCCTCGGCTAATGAAAAACTGTTTTTT. Its protein product is CASSPQSSANEKLFF. The V call is TRBV7-9, the J call TRBJ1-4, with D hard to call. V was pared by 5 bases and J by 3 bases, with 13 bases between. Germline lookup yields CDR1 SEHNR and CDR2 FQNEAQ (reference sequence). CDR3 length equals 15 residues.